Presented here are 17 T cell receptor beta chains from one specimen sequenced in a study of cytomegalovirus exposure and HLA in healthy donors. The PCR used 60 Vbeta and 13 Jbeta primers. The repertoire was sequenced with immunoSEQ multiplex PCR; TCRdb's copy has only in-frame clones and lacks some. The sample comprises 45,000 to 65,000 clones, around 67% of which are singletons, and roughly 22% rests with the top ten. Sequenced: PBMCs. The receptors were sampled from a woman aged 45-60 years in good health and CMV-seropositive.

The chain carries TRBV29-1 and TRBJ2-3, with D possibly matching TRBD2 (6 bases). Germline values: CDR1 SQVTM, CDR2 ANQGSEA. V was shortened by 4 bases and J by 0 bases, with 8 bases between the two germline ends. The CDR3 runs to 13 residues. The DNA of the CDR3 is TGCAGCGTTGGGAGCGGGAGCACAGATACGCAGTATTTT. The encoded protein is CSVGSGSTDTQYF.

The chain has TRBV4-3 and TRBJ1-1; D possibly corresponds to TRBD1 (5 bases). This CDR3 has 14 amino acids. Germline assignment: CDR1 LGHNA and CDR2 YSLEER. The V end was cut by 0 bases, the J end by 1 base, with 6 bases between. CDR3 region: CASSQDRANTEAFF. CDR3 coding DNA: TGCGCCAGCAGCCAAGACAGGGCGAACACTGAAGCTTTCTTT.

This clone has only a few counts. The chain is built from TRBV7-9 and TRBJ2-7; 9 bases align to TRBD1. The CDR3 covers 14 residues. V lost 5 bases, J lost 0 bases, and 2 bases stayed unmatched. Germline CDR1 reads SEHNR; CDR2 reads FQNEAQ (reference sequence). CDR3 amino acids: CASSGTGSSYEQYF. Here the CDR3 DNA reads TGTGCCAGCAGCGGGACAGGGAGCTCCTACGAGCAGTACTTC.

This clone showed up just a few times. This chain connects TRBV5-6 to TRBJ2-1; D is possibly TRBD2 (7 bases). V gave up 0 bases and J gave up 13 bases, with 23 bases separating them. The CDR3 is made up of 16 amino acids. Germline CDR1 reads SGHDT; CDR2 reads YYEEEE. The CDR3, as DNA: TGTGCCAGCAGCTTGGGGTCGGGGGGCCGGGTTTTGGCCCAGTTCTTC. Translation gives CASSLGSGGRVLAQFF.

This clone was detected once. This chain connects TRBV19 to TRBJ1-1, with TRBD1 identical over 7 bases. V was pared by 6 bases and J by 11 bases, with 12 bases of the junction left unmatched. Looked up from germline, CDR1 is LNHDA and CDR2 is SQIVND (reference sequence). This CDR3 comprises 13 residues. As DNA, the CDR3 is TGTGCCAGTAGCCTAACAGGGGCTGAATCGGCTTTCTTT. Translating it yields CASSLTGAESAFF.

The chain uses TRBV4-2 and TRBJ2-7; maybe TRBD1 (6 bases). Germline values: CDR1 LGHNA, CDR2 YNFKEQ. V lost 1 base and J 0 bases, leaving 28 bases between the germline ends. There are 21 residues in the CDR3. CDR3 sequence reads: CASSQVRRGQGKGKFSYEQYF. CDR3 coding DNA: TGTGCCAGCAGCCAAGTCAGGCGCGGGCAGGGGAAGGGAAAATTCTCCTACGAGCAGTACTTC.

This clone has a single count. J is TRBJ2-3 and V is TRBV4-3, with 8 nucleotides matching TRBD2. Trimming at V came to 2 bases and at J to 6 bases, leaving 19 bases not matched to a gene. The CDR3 runs 19 residues. Germline V gene data show CDR1 as LGHNA and CDR2 as YSLEER. CDR3 protein: CASSQQQSQRGTPSDTQYF. As DNA, the CDR3 is TGCGCCAGCAGCCAACAACAATCCCAGCGGGGGACCCCGTCGGATACGCAGTATTTT.

The chain employs TRBV5-1 and TRBJ2-1; 7 bases match TRBD2. The V and J ends lost 3 bases and 10 bases, in that order; junction bases with no gene match: 4. This CDR3 is built from 12 residues. Germline assignment: CDR1 SGHRS and CDR2 YFSETQ. The CDR3 sequence is CASSWGGEEQFF. In DNA, the CDR3 is TGCGCCAGCAGCTGGGGGGGGGAAGAGCAGTTCTTC.

This sequence joins TRBV7-9 and TRBJ2-7, with 11 bases aligning to TRBD2. Germline CDR1 and CDR2: SEHNR and FQNEAQ (reference sequence). The CDR3 contains 15 residues. V dropped 5 bases and J dropped 2; count of bases not matched to a gene: 5. The CDR3 loop is CASSPGTSGAYEQYF. CDR3 nucleotide sequence: TGTGCCAGCAGCCCTGGGACTAGCGGAGCCTACGAGCAGTACTTC.

This clone was seen a few times. The CDR3 DNA sequence: TGTGCCAGCAGTTTAAATCGGGGACCCCAGCATTTT. This codes for CASSLNRGPQHF. The V gene is TRBV28, the J gene TRBJ1-5; no clear D. Germline lookup yields CDR1 MDHEN and CDR2 SYDVKM. This CDR3 comprises 12 residues. V was clipped by 2 bases and J by 10 bases, with 9 bases between them.

This clone was counted once. CDR3 region: CASGTSVSYEQYF. In DNA form, the CDR3 reads TGTGCCAGCGGGACTAGCGTCTCCTACGAGCAGTACTTC. The chain links TRBV28 to TRBJ2-7, with 10 positions matching TRBD2. Losses at the gene ends were 8 bases for V and 0 bases for J; bases not matched to a gene: 1. The length of the CDR3 is 13 residues. In germline, CDR1 is MDHEN, CDR2 SYDVKM.

This sequence joins TRBV11-3 and TRBJ2-2; weak D call: TRBD1 (5 bases). The germline V gene encodes CDR1 SGHNT and CDR2 YENEEA. This CDR3 comprises 16 residues. V was pared by 1 base and J by 3 bases, with 12 bases between. CDR3 residues: CASSLGDLGDTGELFF. CDR3 in DNA: TGTGCCAGCAGCTTAGGGGATCTAGGGGACACCGGGGAGCTGTTTTTT.

The rearrangement uses TRBV9 and TRBJ1-1; 8 nucleotides align to TRBD1. Germline trimming cut 1 base from V and 6 bases from J; bases unmatched to any gene: 11. In germline, CDR1 is SGDLS, CDR2 YYNGEE. The CDR3 extends over 16 amino acids. CDR3 protein: CASSVSVDRDNSEAFF. CDR3 in DNA: TGTGCCAGCAGCGTATCCGTGGACAGGGATAACTCTGAAGCTTTCTTT. The variable domain in full, with the rest retrieved from reference TRBV9 and TRBJ1-1, is DSGVTQTPKHLITATGQRVTLRCSPRSGDLSVYWYQQSLDQGLQFLIQYYNGEERAKGNILERFSAQQFPDLHSELNLSSLELGDSALYFCASSVSVDRDNSEAFFGQGTRLTVV.

The V and J genes are TRBV5-6 and TRBJ2-7, with 8 positions matching TRBD2. CDR3 length equals 15 residues. The germline V gene encodes CDR1 SGHDT and CDR2 YYEEEE. After removal of 2 bases from V and 3 bases from J, the junction contained 7 bases not matched to a gene. CDR3 region: CASSLGGGLRYEQYF. CDR3 DNA sequence: TGTGCCAGCAGCTTAGGCGGGGGGCTGCGCTACGAGCAGTACTTC.

The chain couples TRBV14 to TRBJ2-7, with a weak D call TRBD2 (6 bases). The germline CDR1 and CDR2 sequences are SGHDN and FVKESK. CDR3 length equals 13 residues. V shed 0 bases and J shed 6 bases, with 9 bases lying between them. CDR3 residues: CASSQELALEQYF. The CDR3 nucleotides are TGTGCCAGCAGCCAAGAACTAGCTCTCGAGCAGTACTTC.

The gene calls are TRBV6-1 and TRBJ1-6; D ambiguous. Germline CDR1 reads MNHNS; CDR2 reads SASEGT. Trimming left V 7 bases short and J 8 bases short, with 9 bases between. The CDR3 sequence is 12 residues long. DNA for the CDR3: TGTGCCAGCAATCAGAACGATTCACCCCTCCACTTT. The encoded protein is CASNQNDSPLHF.

This chain links TRBV6-5 with TRBJ2-5; 9 nucleotides agree with TRBD2. The trim removed 10 bases at V and 5 bases at J, leaving 11 bases unmatched. The CDR3 runs to 14 residues. The V gene's germline CDR1 is MNHEY and CDR2 SVGAGI. The CDR3 here is CATRAGGPAETQYF. The CDR3 DNA follows: TGTGCCACCAGGGCGGGAGGGCCGGCGGAGACCCAGTACTTC.